The 14 T cell receptor beta chains listed next were all sequenced from one sample in a study of CD8+ T cells in alopecia areata (dated by TCRdb to 2017 to 2018). Sample time point, as interpreted from the label and publication: 24 weeks on oral tofacitinib. The treatment or condition label for this specimen denotes: oral pan-JAK inhibitor, 5-10 mg twice daily. The method was the immunoSEQ multiplex PCR assay. RNA was extracted from all samples and reverse transcribed into cDNA, which served as template for TCR sequencing. Sourced from immuneACCESS, this table was stored by TCRdb with only in-frame sequences that have V and J called. A share of the clones is absent; for the studies checked, an unresolved V gene accounts for under half, and the remainder has no known explanation. Recorded for this sample are 90,000 to 120,000 clones; 84% of them occurred a single time. The top ten clones comprise 20% to 25% of the sample.

This sample comprised CD8+ T cells sorted from blood, obtained at week 24, from a patient treated with tofacitinib. The receptors shown here come from a human donor with alopecia areata.

The chain recombines TRBV19 with TRBJ2-3; 10 bases align to TRBD2. This CDR3 spans 18 amino acids. CDR1 LNHDA and CDR2 SQIVND come from the germline V gene (reference sequence). J was trimmed by 6 bases and V by 1 base; bases with no gene match: 13. CDR3 region: CASSIVGLTSGERDTQYF. The CDR3 nucleotides read TGTGCCAGTAGTATAGTAGGGCTCACTAGCGGGGAACGGGATACGCAGTATTTT.

Only one count was recorded for this clone. V gene TRBV6-4 combines with J gene TRBJ2-3; possibly TRBD2 for D (6 bases). The CDR3 is 14 residues long. The germline V and J ends were trimmed by 5 bases and 2 bases, with 11 bases remaining between them. The V gene's germline CDR1 is MRHNA and CDR2 SNTAGT. This chain's CDR3 is CASSRLGITDTQYF. CDR3 DNA sequence: TGTGCCAGCAGTCGACTAGGGATCACAGATACGCAGTATTTT.

This sequence joins TRBV29-1 and TRBJ2-4; D gene uncertain. Germline CDR1 reads SQVTM; CDR2 reads ANQGSEA. Trimming took 1 base from V and 3 from J, leaving 4 bases between them. The CDR3 totals 12 residues. CDR3 sequence reads: CSVEGGKNIQYF. CDR3 sequence (DNA): TGCAGCGTTGAAGGCGGCAAAAACATTCAGTACTTC.

The J gene is TRBJ2-1, the V gene TRBV11-2; the D gene is possibly TRBD2 (6 bases). Trimming removed 3 bases at V and 0 bases at J, with 9 bases between. Germline V gives CDR1 SGHAT, CDR2 FQNNGV. The CDR3 is 15 amino acids. Written as DNA, the CDR3 is TGTGCCAGCAGCTTCGGGCGGGGCTCCTACAATGAGCAGTTCTTC. It specifies CASSFGRGSYNEQFF.

V usage is TRBV5-4 and J usage is TRBJ1-2, with D possibly matching TRBD1 (6 bases). The CDR3 sequence is 14 residues long. CDR1 is SGHNT, CDR2 YYREEE, per germline (reference sequence). Trimming removed 1 base at V and 8 bases at J, with 15 bases between. CDR3: CASSLSGTTKGYTF. CDR3 nucleotide sequence: TGTGCCAGCAGCTTGTCCGGGACAACGAAGGGCTACACCTTC.

The rearrangement uses TRBV29-1 and TRBJ2-7; 10 bases match TRBD1. Trimming at V came to 5 bases and at J to 5 bases, leaving 6 bases not matched to a gene. This CDR3 is built from 13 residues. CDR1 and CDR2 from the germline V gene are SQVTM and ANQGSEA. The CDR3 reads CSVRTGGGHEQYF. In DNA, the CDR3 is TGCAGCGTTAGGACAGGGGGAGGCCACGAGCAGTACTTC.

A word on this clone: Other DNA sequences in the same sample also yield this CDR3. The chain combines TRBV6-5 with TRBJ1-2, with D perhaps TRBD1 (5 bases). Germline V gene data show CDR1 as MNHEY and CDR2 as SVGAGI. Trimming cost V 2 bases and J 4 bases, with 5 bases left between them. The CDR3 has 12 residues. CDR3 sequence reads: CASSYGGYGYTF. CDR3 in DNA: TGTGCCAGCAGTTACGGGGGCTATGGCTACACCTTC.

A note on this clone: The junction departs from the called germline gene at one end, perhaps through a read error. The rearrangement joins TRBV29-1 to TRBJ1-1; 8 nucleotides line up with TRBD1. The CDR3 contains 10 residues. Germline V gene data show CDR1 as SQVTM and CDR2 as ANQGSEA. CDR3 DNA: TGCAGCGTTGAGGACAGGGTCCCCGCCTTT. Translation: CSVEDRVPAF.

The genes are TRBV7-2 and TRBJ1-2, with D maybe TRBD1 (5 bases). The CDR3 sequence is 13 residues long. In germline, CDR1 is SGHTA, CDR2 FQGNSA. Trimming cost V 3 bases and J 1 base, with 6 bases left between them. DNA for the CDR3: TGTGCCAGCAGCTTCGACAGTAACTATGGCTACACCTTC. Amino acids: CASSFDSNYGYTF.

The chain couples TRBV2 to TRBJ1-5; no firm D call. The CDR3 runs 15 residues. Germline V lookup: CDR1 SNHLY, CDR2 FYNNEI. Trimming cost V 7 bases and J 0 bases, with 13 bases left between them. The CDR3 DNA is TGTGCCAGCAAGCAGAATTCCTATAGCAATCAGCCCCAGCATTTT. It translates to CASKQNSYSNQPQHF.

The CDR3 spells CASSAGVYNEQFF. The DNA for the CDR3 is TGTGCCAGCAGCGCGGGGGTCTACAATGAGCAGTTCTTC. The J gene is TRBJ2-1, the V gene TRBV9; D possibly corresponds to TRBD2 (6 bases). Trimming left V 3 bases short and J 3 bases short, with 7 bases between. This CDR3 comprises 13 residues. Germline V gene lookup returns CDR1 SGDLS and CDR2 YYNGEE.

This clone has only one observation. The V gene is TRBV21-1, the J gene TRBJ2-5. TRBV21-1 is described as a pseudogene. The CDR3 loop spans 14 amino acids. The CDR3 spells CASSKDRTSTLGHF. The CDR3 DNA reads as TGTGCCAGCAGCAAAGACAGGACTTCCACCCTTGGGCACTTC.

The chain combines TRBV4-3 with TRBJ1-1; TRBD1 agrees at 8 bases. The junction had 8 bases not matched to a gene; V was cut back by 0 bases and J by 2 bases. The CDR3 has 17 amino acids. The germline V gene has CDR1 LGHNA and CDR2 YSLEER. As DNA, the CDR3 is TGCGCCAGCAGCCAAGAGCCGGACAGGGAGAGCAACACTGAAGCTTTCTTT. Translated, it gives CASSQEPDRESNTEAFF.

The V gene is TRBV13, the J gene TRBJ2-4, with 12 bases lining up with TRBD2. The V gene end was trimmed by 5 bases and the J gene end by 6 bases; junction bases not matched to a gene: 14. Per the germline V gene, CDR1 is PRHDT and CDR2 is FYEKMQ (reference sequence). The CDR3 loop spans 18 amino acids. The CDR3 region has the DNA TGTGCCAGCAGCCCCTATCGACTAGCGGGAGCTGGTGGAAACATTCAGTACTTC. Protein: CASSPYRLAGAGGNIQYF.